The next 27 T cell receptor beta chains were all read from a single sample in a study of cytomegalovirus exposure and HLA in healthy donors. Both 60 Vbeta primers and 13 Jbeta primers went into the PCR. TCRdb's copy holds only in-frame clones and misses some; the assay was immunoSEQ multiplex PCR. Here the sample spans under 150,000 clones, 70% to 85% being singletons. Sequencing was carried out using PBMCs. The receptors were sampled from a male donor in good health and CMV-seronegative.

This clone was detected only a few times. V usage is TRBV9 and J usage is TRBJ2-7; 9 nucleotides match TRBD2. This CDR3 comprises 16 residues. The germline V gene has CDR1 SGDLS and CDR2 YYNGEE. J lost 8 bases, V lost 0 bases, and 12 bases had no gene match. Here the CDR3 reads CASSVDELAGLSQQYF. The CDR3 nucleotides read TGTGCCAGCAGCGTAGACGAGCTAGCGGGACTATCACAGCAGTACTTC.

The chain couples TRBV5-1 to TRBJ2-5; tentatively, D is TRBD2 (6 bases). V was shortened by 1 base and J by 5 bases, with 9 bases between the two germline ends. Germline assignment: CDR1 SGHRS and CDR2 YFSETQ. This CDR3 spans 13 amino acids. CDR3 bases: TGCGCCAGCAGCTTGTGGGGGGTCGAGACCCAGTACTTC. Translated, it gives CASSLWGVETQYF.

The V and J genes are TRBV19 and TRBJ1-5; 7 bases line up with TRBD1. Germline V CDR1 and CDR2: LNHDA, SQIVND (reference sequence). The length of the CDR3 is 19 residues. V shed 1 base and J 2 bases; nucleotides not matched to a gene: 14. The CDR3 loop is CASSIVKGAIAKGNQPQHF. The CDR3 DNA follows: TGTGCCAGTAGTATAGTTAAGGGGGCAATAGCTAAGGGCAATCAGCCCCAGCATTTT.

This chain links TRBV10-3 with TRBJ2-5, with TRBD2 identical over 7 bases. The J call is in doubt because the DNA end fits TRBJ2-7 better. The CDR3 contains 15 residues. Germline V gives CDR1 ENHRY, CDR2 SYGVKD. The CDR3 DNA sequence: TGTGCCATCAGGGCACTAGGTGGGGGGGACTACGAGCAGTACTTC. Amino acid sequence: CAIRALGGGDYEQYF.

The gene calls are TRBV30 and TRBJ2-1, with 8 positions matching TRBD2. The CDR3 totals 18 residues. V lost 1 base to trimming and J lost 1 base; unmatched junction nucleotides: 12. The V gene's germline CDR1 is GTSNPN and CDR2 SVGIG (reference sequence). CDR3 nucleotide sequence: TGTGCCTGGAGTGCCAACGGGATTATAGCGGGATCCTACAATGAGCAGTTCTTC. As protein: CAWSANGIIAGSYNEQFF.

This sequence joins TRBV5-1 and TRBJ1-2, with a tentative D call TRBD1 (5 bases). The CDR3 contains 11 residues. Deletions cut 3 bases from V and 8 bases from J, with 8 bases between. The germline gives CDR1 SGHRS, CDR2 YFSETQ. CDR3 sequence: CASSWGWGYTF. The CDR3 bases are TGCGCCAGCAGCTGGGGCTGGGGCTACACCTTC.

J is TRBJ2-3 and V is TRBV25-1, with 8 bases fitting TRBD2. There are 14 residues in the CDR3. The V segment lost 7 bases and the J segment 3 bases; nucleotides outside the gene matches: 6. Germline CDR1 MGHDK, CDR2 SYGVNS. As DNA, the CDR3 is TGTGCCAGCAATGATCCTAGCGGGACAGATACGCAGTATTTT. This translates into CASNDPSGTDTQYF.

This clone was counted a few times. The chain links TRBV4-2 to TRBJ2-7; D perhaps matches TRBD1 (5 bases). Per the germline V gene, CDR1 is LGHNA and CDR2 is YNFKEQ. V lost 0 bases and J lost 4, with 16 bases in between. This CDR3 spans 16 amino acids. CDR3 sequence reads: CASSQEGETVVYEQYF. The CDR3 bases are TGTGCCAGCAGCCAAGAAGGAGAGACAGTGGTGTACGAGCAGTACTTC.

The V gene is TRBV6-5, the J gene TRBJ2-5; possibly TRBD2 for D (6 bases). The V gene lost 10 bases and the J gene lost 4 bases, with 19 bases spanning the gap. The CDR3 loop spans 14 amino acids. CDR1 and CDR2 (germline): MNHEY, SVGAGI. The CDR3 reads CATTPLDGGETQYF. The CDR3 coding sequence is TGTGCCACCACCCCCCTCGACGGGGGAGAGACCCAGTACTTC.

V is TRBV4-3 and J is TRBJ1-5; D might be TRBD1 (6 bases). Germline CDR1 LGHNA, CDR2 YSLEER. V dropped 3 bases and J dropped 5 bases, with 14 bases sitting between them. CDR3 length equals 15 residues. The CDR3 loop reads CASSQDSNYDQPQHF. In nucleotides, the CDR3 is TGCGCCAGCAGCCAGGACAGCAATTATGATCAGCCCCAGCATTTT.

The chain joins TRBV5-1 to TRBJ2-1; D not resolved. The V gene's germline CDR1 is SGHRS and CDR2 YFSETQ. This CDR3 is built from 12 residues. Between the trimmed V and J ends, which lost 1 base and 7 bases, there was a span of 6 bases. The CDR3 nucleotides are TGCGCCAGCAGCTTGTCTAGTAATGAGCAGTTCTTC. Translating gives CASSLSSNEQFF.

This chain uses TRBV19 with TRBJ1-1; a possible D gene is TRBD1 (5 bases). Deletions cut 3 bases from V and 3 bases from J, with 11 bases between. Germline V gives CDR1 LNHDA, CDR2 SQIVND (reference sequence). The CDR3 has 14 residues. The CDR3 spells CASSIRQPYTEAFF. The CDR3 region has the DNA TGTGCCAGTAGTATTAGACAGCCTTACACTGAAGCTTTCTTT.

This clone was seen a handful of times. The chain recombines TRBV9 with TRBJ2-3; D not certain. With 0 bases removed from V and 0 bases from J, the gap between germline ends came to 8 bases. Germline V gene data show CDR1 as SGDLS and CDR2 as YYNGEE. This CDR3 has 15 amino acids. CDR3 residues: CASSVVAASTDTQYF. The CDR3 bases are TGTGCCAGCAGCGTAGTGGCGGCTAGCACAGATACGCAGTATTTT.

CDR3 residues: CASSRNRENQPQHF. CDR3 bases: TGTGCCAGCAGCCGAAACAGGGAAAATCAGCCCCAGCATTTT. The genes are TRBV6-5 and TRBJ1-5; D possibly corresponds to TRBD1 (6 bases). Deletions cut 6 bases from V and 4 bases from J, with 13 bases between. Germline assignment: CDR1 MNHEY and CDR2 SVGAGI. This CDR3 is 14 amino acids long.

The J gene is TRBJ1-1, the V gene TRBV19; TRBD1 matches 7 bases. Germline CDR1 reads LNHDA; CDR2 reads SQIVND (reference sequence). With 3 bases clipped from V and 1 base from J, the junction kept 5 bases outside the gene matches. This CDR3 has 15 residues. CDR3 loop: CASSMGTVGNTEAFF. The CDR3 nucleotides read TGTGCCAGTAGTATGGGGACAGTGGGGAACACTGAAGCTTTCTTT.

V and J are TRBV6-5 and TRBJ2-7, with D possibly TRBD1 on 5 matching bases. V lost 0 bases and J 0 bases, leaving 6 bases between the germline ends. The CDR3 length is 14 residues. CDR1 and CDR2 (germline): MNHEY, SVGAGI. In DNA form, the CDR3 reads TGTGCCAGCAGTTACTCGGGGCCCTCCTACGAGCAGTACTTC. Its protein product is CASSYSGPSYEQYF.

V gene TRBV13 combines with J gene TRBJ2-2, with D hard to call. The CDR3 extends over 15 amino acids. V was cut by 0 bases and J by 6 bases, with 11 bases left in between. From germline, CDR1 is PRHDT and CDR2 FYEKMQ (reference sequence). CDR3 loop: CASSLGQLQPGELFF. The DNA for the CDR3 is TGTGCCAGCAGCTTAGGACAGCTCCAACCCGGGGAGCTGTTTTTT. The whole variable domain, remainder taken from reference TRBV13 and TRBJ2-2, is AAGVIQSPRHLIKEKRETATLKCYPIPRHDTVYWYQQGPGQDPQFLISFYEKMQSDKGSIPDRFSAQQFSDYHSELNMSSLELGDSALYFCASSLGQLQPGELFFGEGSRLTVL.

The V call is TRBV7-2, the J call TRBJ2-1; unclear D gene. Germline loops: CDR1 SGHTA, CDR2 FQGNSA. Deletions cut 5 bases from V and 9 bases from J, with 14 bases between. This CDR3 is 13 amino acids long. The CDR3: CASSPRRLGEQFF. In nucleotides, the CDR3 is TGTGCCAGCAGCCCTCGACGCCTAGGTGAGCAGTTCTTC.

The chain carries TRBV4-1 and TRBJ2-2, with 11 bases matching TRBD2. This CDR3 comprises 20 residues. Germline CDR1 MGHRA, CDR2 YSYEKL. Germline trimming cut 2 bases from V and 1 base from J; bases unmatched to any gene: 12. CDR3 residues: CASSQKRLLAGAGNTGELFF. The CDR3 nucleotides read TGCGCCAGCAGCCAAAAACGGCTACTAGCGGGAGCAGGGAACACCGGGGAGCTGTTTTTT.

The V call is TRBV5-1, the J call TRBJ2-6; weak D call: TRBD1 (5 bases). V was trimmed by 4 bases and J by 2 bases, leaving 10 bases between them. The CDR3 is made up of 15 amino acids. Per the germline V gene, CDR1 is SGHRS and CDR2 is YFSETQ. CDR3 sequence: CASSVGVTGANVLTF. As DNA, the CDR3 is TGCGCCAGCAGCGTAGGGGTGACTGGGGCCAACGTCCTGACTTTC. Full variable domain (missing parts from reference TRBV5-1 and TRBJ2-6): KAGVTQTPRYLIKTRGQQVTLSCSPISGHRSVSWYQQTPGQGLQFLFEYFSETQRNKGNFPGRFSGRQFSNSRSEMNVSTLELGDSALYLCASSVGVTGANVLTFGAGSRLTVL.

The genes are TRBV27 and TRBJ2-1, with 9 nucleotides matching TRBD1. The germline CDR1 and CDR2 sequences are MNHEY and SMNVEV (reference sequence). J gave up 5 bases and V 5 bases, and 7 bases lay outside the gene matches. The CDR3 sequence is 15 residues long. In DNA form, the CDR3 reads TGTGCCAGCAGTCACCGACAGGGGGTTCACAATGAGCAGTTCTTC. The encoded protein is CASSHRQGVHNEQFF.

This clone was counted only a few times. The chain combines TRBV25-1 with TRBJ2-7, with D maybe TRBD2 (5 bases). The CDR3 extends over 13 amino acids. Trimming cost V 4 bases and J 1 base, with 8 bases left between them. Germline V gene sequence: CDR1 MGHDK, CDR2 SYGVNS. The CDR3 DNA follows: TGTGCCAGCAGTGCGGGGTTATCCTACGAGCAGTACTTC. Translation: CASSAGLSYEQYF.

J is TRBJ2-3 and V is TRBV5-1; 9 nucleotides line up with TRBD2. The germline V gene has CDR1 SGHRS and CDR2 YFSETQ. Losses at the gene ends were 1 base for V and 5 bases for J; bases not matched to a gene: 5. CDR3 size: 15 residues. The CDR3 is CASSLTREGIDTQYF. In DNA, the CDR3 is TGCGCCAGCAGCTTGACGCGGGAGGGAATAGATACGCAGTATTTT.

V and J are TRBV12-5 and TRBJ2-1; 8 bases match TRBD2. The trim removed 7 bases at V and 8 bases at J, leaving 10 bases unmatched. This CDR3 comprises 14 residues. Germline V gives CDR1 LGHNT, CDR2 FRNRAP. The CDR3 nucleotides are TGTGCTAGTGCGGAACGGGAGGGCCCCGATGAGCAGTTCTTC. Translating it yields CASAEREGPDEQFF.

In nucleotides, the CDR3 is TGCGCCAGCAGCTTGTCAGGGGGCACTGAAGCTTTCTTT. It encodes CASSLSGGTEAFF. J is TRBJ1-1 and V is TRBV5-1, with 7 bases fitting TRBD1. Trimming cost V 1 base and J 4 bases; bases outside gene matches: 1. This CDR3 spans 13 amino acids. Germline lookup yields CDR1 SGHRS and CDR2 YFSETQ.

The V gene is TRBV2, the J gene TRBJ1-3; a possible D gene is TRBD1 (5 bases). Trimming pared 5 bases from V and 4 bases from J, leaving 12 bases between. Germline-derived CDR1 and CDR2 are SNHLY and FYNNEI. This CDR3 contains 14 residues. The CDR3 protein is CASSLRGDGNTIYF. The CDR3 coding sequence is TGTGCCAGCAGTCTAAGGGGCGACGGAAACACCATATATTTT.

The chain carries TRBV18 and TRBJ2-6; D may be TRBD1 (7 bases). The V and J ends lost 6 bases and 4 bases respectively, with 13 bases between them. The CDR3 extends over 15 amino acids. Germline-derived CDR1 and CDR2 are KGHSH and LQKENI. This CDR3 reads CASSPRGAGANVLTF. DNA of the CDR3: TGTGCCAGCTCCCCCAGGGGGGCAGGGGCCAACGTCCTGACTTTC.